The 21 T cell receptor beta chains below come from one sample, sequenced in a study of a mutant IDH1 vaccine in newly diagnosed glioma. Here immunoSEQ multiplex PCR was the method, and the copy in TCRdb shows in-frame clones only, minus some. The table has more than 60,000 clones, 74% seen once. The antigens for these receptors are not known. Time point in this sample: week 35, safety follow-up. A single vaccine dose contained 300 ug of mutant IDH1 20-mer peptide, and topical imiquimod was used with it. The material sequenced was PBMCs, taken from a glioma patient whose treatment included an IDH1 peptide vaccine. The receptors here all came from a man between 50 and 59 years old with glioma.

J is TRBJ1-1 and V is TRBV6-5, with D perhaps TRBD1 (5 bases). V shed 6 bases and J shed 1 base, with 12 bases lying between them. The CDR3 loop spans 14 amino acids. The germline V gene encodes CDR1 MNHEY and CDR2 SVGAGI. Here the CDR3 reads CASSANGGNTEAFF. The CDR3 nucleotides read TGTGCCAGCAGCGCGAACGGGGGGAACACTGAAGCTTTCTTT.

The chain employs TRBV6-1 and TRBJ1-1; unclear D gene. Germline V gives CDR1 MNHNS, CDR2 SASEGT. The CDR3 totals 13 residues. V dropped 6 bases and J dropped 4 bases, with 12 bases sitting between them. CDR3 region: CASRGRSGTEAFF. CDR3 in DNA: TGTGCCAGCAGAGGCCGGAGCGGCACTGAAGCTTTCTTT.

The table lists this clone with a count of one. This chain joins TRBV10-3 and TRBJ2-7; D is unclear. The CDR3 runs 13 residues. The V gene's germline CDR1 is ENHRY and CDR2 SYGVKD. V was shortened by 2 bases and J by 0 bases, with 5 bases between the two germline ends. The CDR3 DNA is TGTGCCATCAGTGAGGTCAACTCCTACGAGCAGTACTTC. It yields the protein CAISEVNSYEQYF.

In its sample, this clone was seen a few times. This chain joins TRBV30 and TRBJ2-4; 7 bases match TRBD1. CDR3 length: 14 residues. V dropped 3 bases and J dropped 5; count of bases not matched to a gene: 7. Germline lookup yields CDR1 GTSNPN and CDR2 SVGIG (reference sequence). The CDR3 protein is CAWRGDSDQNIQYF. The CDR3 DNA follows: TGTGCCTGGAGGGGGGACAGCGACCAAAACATTCAGTACTTC.

The CDR3 bases are TGTGCCAGCAGTTACGGGGACGAGCAGTACTTC. It translates to CASSYGDEQYF. The chain is built from TRBV6-5 and TRBJ2-7; D is undetermined. V lost 2 bases to trimming and J lost 5 bases, with 4 bases between them. The CDR3 has 11 residues. Germline V CDR1 and CDR2: MNHEY, SVGAGI.

V is TRBV5-6 and J is TRBJ2-2; D might be TRBD1 or TRBD2, each matching 6 bases. Germline V lookup: CDR1 SGHDT, CDR2 YYEEEE. Trimming removed 1 base from V and 5 bases from J, with 9 bases in between. The CDR3 runs 14 residues. The CDR3 protein is CASSLPGATGELFF. The DNA for the CDR3 is TGTGCCAGCAGCTTGCCGGGGGCTACCGGGGAGCTGTTTTTT. The variable domain in full, with the rest retrieved from reference TRBV5-6 and TRBJ2-2, is DAGVTQSPTHLIKTRGQQVTLRCSPKSGHDTVSWYQQALGQGPQFIFQYYEEEERQRGNFPDRFSGHQFPNYSSELNVNALLLGDSALYLCASSLPGATGELFFGEGSRLTVL.

The chain joins TRBV5-4 to TRBJ2-3, with D tentatively TRBD1 (6 bases). CDR1 SGHNT and CDR2 YYREEE come from the germline V gene (reference sequence). V was cut by 4 bases and J by 5 bases, with 17 bases left in between. This CDR3 comprises 15 residues. Written as DNA, the CDR3 is TGTGCCAGCAGCAAACAGGGCCGAGGTGGAGATACGCAGTATTTT. Its translation is CASSKQGRGGDTQYF.

The chain links TRBV21-1 to TRBJ1-1. TRBV21-1 is tagged as a pseudogene. The CDR3 loop spans 16 amino acids. The CDR3 DNA reads TGTGCCAGCAGCCAATCACGGTGGCGAATGAAAACTGAAGCTTTCTTT. Translating gives CASSQSRWRMKTEAFF.

CDR3 coding DNA: TGCGCCAGCAGCTTGGATGATATGGACGGTGATGGCTACACCTTC. This codes for CASSLDDMDGDGYTF. The gene calls are TRBV5-1 and TRBJ1-2; the D is unclear. The CDR3 consists of 15 residues. V lost 0 bases, J lost 6 bases, and 15 bases lay in between. Germline V gives CDR1 SGHRS, CDR2 YFSETQ.

The chain couples TRBV27 to TRBJ2-7; possibly TRBD2 for D (7 bases). The CDR3 sequence is 14 residues long. Trimming stripped 2 bases from V and 6 bases from J, with 14 bases between. CDR1 MNHEY and CDR2 SMNVEV come from the germline V gene (reference sequence). The CDR3 nucleotides read TGTGCCAGCAGTTTAGGGGGGGCGGTTGGCGAGCAGTACTTC. Its translation: CASSLGGAVGEQYF.

The chain combines TRBV30 with TRBJ2-5; the D is unclear. Trimming shortened V by 3 bases and J by 1 base, and 3 bases separated the two germline ends. The CDR3 has 11 residues. Germline V gene data show CDR1 as GTSNPN and CDR2 as SVGIG (reference sequence). The CDR3 reads CAWSPQETQYF. The DNA of the CDR3 is TGTGCCTGGAGCCCCCAAGAGACCCAGTACTTC. Full variable domain (remainder filled in from reference TRBV30 and TRBJ2-5): SQTIHQWPATLVQPVGSPLSLECTVEGTSNPNLYWYRQAAGRGLQLLFYSVGIGQISSEVPQNLSASRPQDRQFILSSKKLLLSDSGFYLCAWSPQETQYFGPGTRLLVL.

In its sample, this clone was seen once. CDR3 bases: TGTGCCTGGAGTCGCCATAACTACGAGCAGTACTTC. It is translated as CAWSRHNYEQYF. The chain has TRBV30 and TRBJ2-7, with unresolved D. CDR3 length: 12 amino acids. V lost 2 bases, J lost 3 bases, and 8 bases lay in between. The germline CDR1 and CDR2 sequences are GTSNPN and SVGIG (reference sequence).

The chain employs TRBV9 and TRBJ2-3, with no clear D. The CDR3 runs 13 residues. Germline V lookup: CDR1 SGDLS, CDR2 YYNGEE. V lost 4 bases, J lost 10 bases, and 16 bases lay in between. The CDR3 here is CASSPTSPQPQYF. Written as DNA, the CDR3 is TGTGCCAGCAGCCCGACTTCCCCACAGCCGCAGTATTTT.

V is TRBV7-9 and J is TRBJ1-1, with TRBD1 matching over 10 bases. Per the germline V gene, CDR1 is SEHNR and CDR2 is FQNEAQ (reference sequence). J gave up 8 bases and V 5 bases, and 8 bases lay outside the gene matches. The length of the CDR3 is 14 residues. This CDR3 is CASSPRDRGAEAFF. The CDR3 region has the DNA TGTGCCAGCAGCCCCCGGGACAGGGGAGCCGAAGCTTTCTTT. The variable domain in full, completed from reference TRBV7-9 and TRBJ1-1, reads DTGVSQNPRHKITKRGQNVTFRCDPISEHNRLYWYRQTLGQGPEFLTYFQNEAQLEKSRLLSDRFSAERPKGSFSTLEIQRTEQGDSAMYLCASSPRDRGAEAFFGQGTRLTVV.

This clone has only a few counts. J is TRBJ2-3 and V is TRBV30; 10 positions match TRBD1. Germline V CDR1 and CDR2: GTSNPN, SVGIG (reference sequence). This CDR3 is 15 amino acids long. The junction had 9 bases not matched to a gene; V was cut back by 3 bases and J by 6 bases. CDR3 coding DNA: TGTGCCTGGAGGCAAGAGGGACAGGGGTGGGATACGCAGTATTTT. The encoded protein is CAWRQEGQGWDTQYF.

This clone was seen more than once but under ten times. The chain uses TRBV10-3 and TRBJ1-1, with 9 bases matching TRBD1. CDR3 size: 15 residues. Per the germline V gene, CDR1 is ENHRY and CDR2 is SYGVKD. The junction had 2 bases not matched to a gene; V was cut back by 1 base and J by 2 bases. Here the CDR3 DNA reads TGTGCCATCAGTGAGTTTACAGGGGGCAACACTGAAGCTTTCTTT. This gives the protein CAISEFTGGNTEAFF.

In regard to this clone: One end of the junction varies from germline; a read error may be responsible. The V call is TRBV10-1, the J call TRBJ2-1; 8 bases line up with TRBD1. Per germline, CDR1 WNHNN and CDR2 SYGVQD (reference sequence). This CDR3 is built from 12 residues. The CDR3 DNA follows: TGCGCCAGCAGTGAGTCCCAGGACAGGGTAGTCTTC. Translation: CASSESQDRVVF.

The rearrangement joins TRBV19 to TRBJ1-1, with a tentative D call TRBD1 (5 bases). The CDR3 consists of 15 residues. CDR1 LNHDA and CDR2 SQIVND come from the germline V gene (reference sequence). V was clipped by 3 bases and J by 0 bases, with 11 bases between them. The CDR3 spells CASSMGPALNTEAFF. The CDR3 region has the DNA TGTGCCAGTAGTATGGGGCCAGCTTTGAACACTGAAGCTTTCTTT.

The chain uses TRBV6-1 and TRBJ1-5; D is uncertain. Germline V gene data show CDR1 as MNHNS and CDR2 as SASEGT. V shed 1 base and J shed 6 bases, with 19 bases lying between them. This CDR3 has 17 residues. The CDR3 DNA reads TGTGCCAGCAGTGAAGGGTACAGAATCGATCCGAGTCAGCCCCAGCATTTT. It specifies CASSEGYRIDPSQPQHF.

The chain carries TRBV5-1 and TRBJ2-5; D remains unclear. The CDR3 contains 11 residues. The germline gives CDR1 SGHRS, CDR2 YFSETQ. With 4 bases removed from V and 3 bases from J, the gap between germline ends came to 4 bases. CDR3 coding DNA: TGCGCCAGCAGCGTCGAAGAGACCCAGTACTTC. Residues: CASSVEETQYF.

V is TRBV7-9 and J is TRBJ1-1; a possible D gene is TRBD1 (6 bases). Trimming cost V 4 bases and J 0 bases, with 12 bases left between them. From germline, CDR1 is SEHNR and CDR2 FQNEAQ (reference sequence). CDR3 length: 15 amino acids. The CDR3 reads CASSSGGTMNTEAFF. In nucleotides, the CDR3 is TGTGCCAGCAGCTCTGGGGGGACAATGAACACTGAAGCTTTCTTT.